This is a list of T cell receptor beta chains from one sample in a study of T cells after yellow fever vaccination. TCRdb reprocessed the 5' RACE reads via MiXCR and lists one record per CDR3 protein. The sample carries hundreds of thousands of distinct CDR3 sequences, more than 9% recorded once. This specimen consisted of PBMCs, obtained on the day of the yellow fever booster vaccination. Receptors originate from a man aged 25 to 45 who received the YFV17D yellow fever vaccine. The CDR3 runs from the conserved cysteine through the conserved F or W.

>TRBJ1-1|TRBV7-9|15
CASSLGLGWDTEAFF
>TRBJ1-1|TRBV5-4|15
CASSFGGPQNTEAFF
>TRBJ2-2|TRBV4-3|17
CASSQGTRGGDTGELFF
>TRBJ2-7|TRBV6-5|15
CASSYTQTGFHEQYF
>TRBJ1-5|TRBV7-8|17
CASSPPRRVGPTEPQHF
>TRBJ2-1|TRBV9|14
CASSVAQGLDEQFF
>TRBJ1-4|TRBV21-1|14
CASSKDHTGTSSFF
>TRBJ1-2|TRBV18|15
CASSPQAGGDSGYTF
>TRBJ2-1|TRBV20-1|10
CSANFGGQFF
>TRBJ2-2|TRBV7-8|17
CASSLTGTSGSKGELFF
>TRBJ1-6|TRBV12-3/TRBV12-4|14
CASRRDRENSPLHF
>TRBJ2-1|TRBV10-2|15
CASSESISVLDEQFF
>TRBJ2-1|TRBV20-1|15
CSARGPTSGSTEQFF
>TRBJ2-3|TRBV7-9|16
CASSFRTIGSTDTQYF
>TRBJ2-5|TRBV20-1|13
CSASFWGRETQYF
>TRBJ1-6|TRBV24-1|14
CATGIELHNSPLHF
>TRBJ1-2|TRBV29-1|13
CSVVQGNSYGYTF
>TRBJ2-7|TRBV6-2/TRBV6-3|13
CASTVGLSGRKYF
>TRBJ2-5|TRBV15|14
CATSRASPEGTQYF
>TRBJ2-5|TRBV30|12
CAWIGPTRSQYF
>TRBJ2-4|TRBV20-1|15
CSAPLTSGRANIQYF
>TRBJ2-1|TRBV12-3/TRBV12-4|15
CASSLLRGIPNEQFF
>TRBJ2-4|TRBV6-1|15
CASSESAGGVNIQYF
>TRBJ2-5|TRBV11-3|12
CASKGGGETQYF